This T cell receptor beta chain derives from a study of type 1 regulatory T cells. Study overall: This in vitro CD4 product, T-allo10, is enriched for Tr1 cells and alloantigen-specific.

Via MiXCR, TCRdb re-called the reads, giving one row per CDR3 protein. This sample has approximately 100,000 distinct CDR3 sequences, with roughly a third found just once. Looked up from germline, CDR1 is DFQATT and CDR2 is SNEGSKA (reference sequence). Trimming stripped 6 bases from V and 5 bases from J, with 19 bases between. The CDR3 loop spans 14 amino acids. This clonotype qualifies as medium-sized (0.01 to 0.1%). Input material: CD4+ T cells, either the whole sample or a sorted fraction (not recorded which). The V gene is TRBV20-1, the J gene TRBJ2-5; TRBD2 is a possible D gene (5 bases). This clonotype was sampled from a human donor in good health. The CDR3 region is CSARPTTFGETQYF. In DNA form, the CDR3 reads TGCAGTGCAAGGCCGACTACCTTTGGGGAGACCCAGTACTTC.